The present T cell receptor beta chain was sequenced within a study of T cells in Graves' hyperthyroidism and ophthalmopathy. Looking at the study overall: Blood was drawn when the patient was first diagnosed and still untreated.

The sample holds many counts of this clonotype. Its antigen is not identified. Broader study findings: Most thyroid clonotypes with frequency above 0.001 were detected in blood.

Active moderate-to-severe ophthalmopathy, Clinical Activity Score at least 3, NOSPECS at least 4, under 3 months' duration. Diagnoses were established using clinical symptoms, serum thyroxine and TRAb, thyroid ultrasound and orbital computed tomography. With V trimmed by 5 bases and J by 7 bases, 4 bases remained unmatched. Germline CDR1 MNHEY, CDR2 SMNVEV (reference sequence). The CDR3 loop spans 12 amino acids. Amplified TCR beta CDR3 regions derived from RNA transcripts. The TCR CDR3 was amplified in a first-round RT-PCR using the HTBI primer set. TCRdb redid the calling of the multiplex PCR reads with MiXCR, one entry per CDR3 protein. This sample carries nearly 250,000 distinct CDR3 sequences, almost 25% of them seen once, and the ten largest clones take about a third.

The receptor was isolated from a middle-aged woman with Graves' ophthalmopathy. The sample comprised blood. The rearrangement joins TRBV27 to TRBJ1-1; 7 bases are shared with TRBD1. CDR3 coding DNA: TGTGCCAGCAGTGGTACAGGGGATGAAGCTTTCTTT. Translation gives CASSGTGDEAFF.